The TCR beta chain described here comes from a study of T cell responses to AZD1222 COVID-19 vaccine. The CDR3 extends over 14 amino acids. Germline V gene data show CDR1 as SGHNT and CDR2 as YYREEE (reference sequence). Trimming left V 4 bases short and J 0 bases short, with 11 bases between. Sequenced by immunoSEQ multiplex PCR; TCRdb stores in-frame clones only, minus some. The sample has around 180,000 clones; about 89% are singletons. The receptor was derived from an adult in good health. Sequenced material: peripheral blood, taken on day 0 of MenACWY control vaccination. The chain has TRBV5-4 and TRBJ2-7, with D possibly TRBD1 on 6 matching bases. The DNA of the CDR3 is TGTGCCAGCAGCCCAACAGGGAACTCCTACGAGCAGTACTTC. Its protein is CASSPTGNSYEQYF.